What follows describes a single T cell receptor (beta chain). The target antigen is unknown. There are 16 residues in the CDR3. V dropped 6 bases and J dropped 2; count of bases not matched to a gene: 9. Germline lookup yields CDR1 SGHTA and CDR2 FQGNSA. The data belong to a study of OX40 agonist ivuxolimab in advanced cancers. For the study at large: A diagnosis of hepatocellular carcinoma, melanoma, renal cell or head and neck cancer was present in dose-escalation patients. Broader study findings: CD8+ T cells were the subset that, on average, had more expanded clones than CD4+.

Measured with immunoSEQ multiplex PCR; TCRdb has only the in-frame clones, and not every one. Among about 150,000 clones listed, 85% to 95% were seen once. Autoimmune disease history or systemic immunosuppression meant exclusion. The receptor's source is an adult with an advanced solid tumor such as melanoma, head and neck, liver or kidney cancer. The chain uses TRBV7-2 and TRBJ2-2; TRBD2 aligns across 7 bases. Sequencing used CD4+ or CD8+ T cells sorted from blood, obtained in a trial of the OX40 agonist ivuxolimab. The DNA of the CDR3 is TGTGCCAGCAGTAACCTCGGGGGGACTAACACCGGGGAGCTGTTTTTT. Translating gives CASSNLGGTNTGELFF.